Listed here are 18 T cell receptor beta chains from one sample, sequenced in a study of T cells after yellow fever vaccination. Via MiXCR, TCRdb re-called the 5' RACE reads, giving one row per CDR3 protein. The table includes 100,000 to 150,000 distinct CDR3 sequences, about 8.4% detected once. Sequences were derived from CD8+ T cells sorted from PBMCs, sampled on the day of the yellow fever booster vaccination. All receptors come from a man aged 18 to 35 who received the YFV17D yellow fever vaccine.

This clonotype was detected many times. The chain combines TRBV4-1 with TRBJ2-5, with a weak D call TRBD2 (6 bases). V was shortened by 1 base and J by 0 bases, with 15 bases between the two germline ends. Germline V gene lookup returns CDR1 MGHRA and CDR2 YSYEKL. This CDR3 is 17 amino acids long. CDR3 region: CASSQGGAAEYQETQYF. CDR3 sequence (DNA): TGCGCCAGCAGCCAAGGCGGGGCAGCGGAGTACCAAGAGACCCAGTACTTC.

This clonotype showed up just a few times. The rearrangement links TRBV20-1 to TRBJ1-2; TRBD1 matches at 10 bases. The CDR3 length is 15 residues. CDR1 is DFQATT, CDR2 SNEGSKA, per germline (reference sequence). V gave up 0 bases and J gave up 2 bases; unmatched junction bases: 3. The CDR3 region is CSARDMDRGNYGYTF. CDR3 DNA sequence: TGCAGTGCTAGAGATATGGACAGGGGGAACTATGGCTACACCTTC.

This clonotype was picked up a small number of times. V and J are TRBV2 and TRBJ1-2; 7 bases match TRBD1. Germline V CDR1 and CDR2: SNHLY, FYNNEI. V lost 1 base to trimming and J lost 0 bases; unmatched junction nucleotides: 5. This CDR3 region has 16 residues. This chain's CDR3 is CASSEEGAVTNYGYTF. In DNA, the CDR3 is TGTGCCAGCAGTGAAGAGGGGGCGGTTACTAACTATGGCTACACCTTC.

This clonotype appeared many times. The chain uses TRBV7-8 and TRBJ2-5; D gene uncertain. CDR1 is SGHVS and CDR2 is FQNEAQ in the germline V gene. This CDR3 region has 12 residues. V lost 4 bases to trimming and J lost 5 bases, with 8 bases between them. The CDR3 sequence: CASSSPWETQYF. Here the CDR3 DNA reads TGTGCCAGCAGCTCCCCCTGGGAGACCCAGTACTTC.

The chain uses TRBV6-2 or TRBV6-3 and TRBJ2-7; D might be TRBD1 (6 bases). Germline CDR1 MNHEY, CDR2 SVGEGT. The CDR3 is made up of 15 amino acids. The germline V and J ends were trimmed by 4 bases and 2 bases, with 15 bases remaining between them. The CDR3 loop reads CASSSGTPNPYEQYV. The CDR3 nucleotides read TGTGCCAGCAGTTCCGGGACACCGAATCCCTACGAGCAGTACGTC.

The chain combines TRBV7-9 with TRBJ2-3; 8 positions agree with TRBD2. The V gene's germline CDR1 is SEHNR and CDR2 FQNEAQ (reference sequence). The J segment lost 1 base and the V segment lost 5 bases, leaving 8 bases of the junction unmatched. The CDR3 extends over 16 amino acids. The CDR3: CASSPSGRGGTDTQYF. The CDR3 region has the DNA TGTGCCAGCAGCCCCTCTGGGCGGGGGGGCACAGATACGCAGTATTTT.

This clonotype has just a few counts. The rearrangement joins TRBV27 to TRBJ2-7, with D possibly being TRBD1 (6 bases). This CDR3 contains 15 residues. Germline lookup yields CDR1 MNHEY and CDR2 SMNVEV (reference sequence). Trimming took 5 bases from V and 1 from J, leaving 15 bases between them. CDR3 in amino acids: CASSQGPPPSYEQYF. In DNA, the CDR3 is TGTGCCAGCAGTCAGGGGCCCCCCCCATCCTACGAGCAGTACTTC.

On this clonotype: The junction departs from germline at one end; a sequencing error may be responsible. The chain has TRBV6-6 and TRBJ2-3; D is unresolved. This CDR3 comprises 14 residues. Germline V CDR1 and CDR2: MNHNY, SVGAGI (reference sequence). The CDR3 spells CVSSYPGPTDTQYF. CDR3 in DNA: TGTGTCAGCAGTTATCCCGGACCCACAGATACGCAGTATTTT.

The V call is TRBV27, the J call TRBJ1-5; 8 bases fit TRBD1. CDR1 is MNHEY and CDR2 is SMNVEV in the germline V gene (reference sequence). CDR3 length equals 14 residues. J was trimmed by 2 bases and V by 5 bases; bases with no gene match: 2. The CDR3 nucleotides read TGTGCCAGCAGTCAGGGGGCTGGCAATCAGCCCCAGCATTTT. Its protein product is CASSQGAGNQPQHF.

The J gene is TRBJ2-5, the V gene TRBV30; D is perhaps TRBD2 (6 bases). CDR1 GTSNPN and CDR2 SVGIG come from the germline V gene (reference sequence). The CDR3 consists of 15 residues. V was shortened by 0 bases and J by 5 bases, with 16 bases between the two germline ends. CDR3 in DNA: TGTGCCTGGAGTGTAGGTCAGGGACTCCGGGAGACCCAGTACTTC. It codes for CAWSVGQGLRETQYF.

This clonotype was detected many times. The V gene is TRBV5-4, the J gene TRBJ2-1, with D hard to call. The CDR3 contains 11 residues. Deletions cut 4 bases from V and 4 bases from J, with 3 bases between. CDR1 and CDR2 from the germline V gene are SGHNT and YYREEE (reference sequence). CDR3 in DNA: TGTGCCAGCAGCCGGTACAATGAGCAGTTCTTC. It yields the protein CASSRYNEQFF.

The table lists this clonotype with a few counts. The rearrangement links TRBV2 to TRBJ2-7; possibly TRBD1 for D (6 bases). Trimming shortened V by 1 base and J by 0 bases, and 10 bases separated the two germline ends. The germline V gene encodes CDR1 SNHLY and CDR2 FYNNEI. CDR3 length: 15 amino acids. The CDR3 coding sequence is TGTGCCAGCAGTGAAGAGCGCAGGGGCTCCTACGAGCAGTACGTC. It encodes CASSEERRGSYEQYV.

V gene TRBV24-1 combines with J gene TRBJ2-1, with 7 bases identical to TRBD1. The junction had 11 bases not matched to a gene; V was cut back by 4 bases and J by 9 bases. The CDR3 consists of 15 residues. The germline CDR1 and CDR2 sequences are KGHDR and SFDVKD. The CDR3: CATSEPFTGVPEQFF. CDR3 bases: TGTGCCACCAGTGAGCCTTTTACAGGGGTTCCTGAGCAGTTCTTC.

The gene calls are TRBV5-4 and TRBJ2-5, with 12 bases fitting TRBD2. V was pared by 0 bases and J by 5 bases, with 2 bases of the junction left unmatched. The CDR3 runs 15 residues. CDR1 and CDR2 (germline): SGHNT, YYREEE (reference sequence). CDR3 coding DNA: TGTGCCAGCAGCTTGGGACTAGCGGGGGTGGAGACCCAGTACTTC. The encoded protein is CASSLGLAGVETQYF.

This clonotype was observed a handful of times. The chain combines TRBV19 with TRBJ1-2; no definite D call. The CDR3 consists of 11 residues. V lost 5 bases and J 4 bases, leaving 5 bases between the germline ends. Germline assignment: CDR1 LNHDA and CDR2 SQIVND (reference sequence). CDR3 DNA sequence: TGTGCCAGTAGTGACCCCTATGGCTACACCTTC. Its translation is CASSDPYGYTF. Full variable domain (rest looked up from reference TRBV19 and TRBJ1-2): DGGITQSPKYLFRKEGQNVTLSCEQNLNHDAMYWYRQDPGQGLRLIYYSQIVNDFQKGDIAEGYSVSREKKESFPLTVTSAQKNPTAFYLCASSDPYGYTFGSGTRLTVV.

This clonotype was seen a few times. The chain employs TRBV4-1 and TRBJ2-1; the D is unclear. The CDR3 loop spans 16 amino acids. Trimming stripped 0 bases from V and 0 bases from J, with 9 bases between. Germline CDR1 and CDR2: MGHRA and YSYEKL. The CDR3 DNA follows: TGCGCCAGCAGCCAAGAAACGCCGAGCTCCTACAATGAGCAGTTCTTC. The encoded protein is CASSQETPSSYNEQFF.

In DNA form, the CDR3 reads TGCGCCAGCAGCCATACACAAGAAGCGAACACCGGGGAGCTGTTTTTT. Protein: CASSHTQEANTGELFF. V and J are TRBV5-1 and TRBJ2-2; D call uncertain. The CDR3 contains 16 residues. The V gene lost 4 bases and the J gene lost 0 bases, with 13 bases spanning the gap. From germline, CDR1 is SGHRS and CDR2 YFSETQ.

This clonotype was observed at least ten times. This chain connects TRBV6-1 to TRBJ2-7; the match to TRBD1 covers 8 bases. Looked up from germline, CDR1 is MNHNS and CDR2 is SASEGT. The CDR3 consists of 14 residues. Unmatched junction bases numbered 7, after V lost 6 bases and J lost 3 bases. The CDR3 nucleotides are TGTGCCAGCAGCAGGGGGCAATTCTTCTACGAGCAGTACGTC. This encodes CASSRGQFFYEQYV.